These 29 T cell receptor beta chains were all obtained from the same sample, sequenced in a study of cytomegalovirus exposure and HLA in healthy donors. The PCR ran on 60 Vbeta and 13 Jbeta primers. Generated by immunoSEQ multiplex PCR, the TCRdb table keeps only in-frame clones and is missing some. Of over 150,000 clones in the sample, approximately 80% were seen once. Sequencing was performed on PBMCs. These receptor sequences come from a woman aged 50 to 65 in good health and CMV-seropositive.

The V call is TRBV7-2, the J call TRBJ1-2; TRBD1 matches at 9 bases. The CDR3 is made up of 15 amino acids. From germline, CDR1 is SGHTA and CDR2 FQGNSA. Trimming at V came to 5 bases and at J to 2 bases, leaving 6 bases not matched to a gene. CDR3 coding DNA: TGTGCCAGCAGCACCCGGACAGGGGCGAACTATGGCTACACCTTC. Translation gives CASSTRTGANYGYTF.

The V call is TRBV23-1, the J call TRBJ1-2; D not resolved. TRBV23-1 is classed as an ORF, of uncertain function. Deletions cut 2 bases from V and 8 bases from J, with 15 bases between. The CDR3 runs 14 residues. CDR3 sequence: CASSQIEGTRGYTF. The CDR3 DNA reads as TGCGCCAGCAGTCAAATCGAGGGAACTAGGGGCTACACCTTC.

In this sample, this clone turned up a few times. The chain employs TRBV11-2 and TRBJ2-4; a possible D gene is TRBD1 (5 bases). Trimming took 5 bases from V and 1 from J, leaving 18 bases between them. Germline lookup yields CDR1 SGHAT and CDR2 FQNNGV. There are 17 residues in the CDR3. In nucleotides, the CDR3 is TGTGCCAGCAGCCCGCAGACAGCTACTTATGCCAAAAACATTCAGTACTTC. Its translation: CASSPQTATYAKNIQYF.

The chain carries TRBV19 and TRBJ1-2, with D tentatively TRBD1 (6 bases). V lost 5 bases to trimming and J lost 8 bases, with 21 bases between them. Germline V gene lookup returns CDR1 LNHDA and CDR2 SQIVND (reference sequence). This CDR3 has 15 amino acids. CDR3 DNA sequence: TGTGCCAGTAGTTTGAAACAGGGAACCCCTGGGGGCTACACCTTC. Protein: CASSLKQGTPGGYTF.

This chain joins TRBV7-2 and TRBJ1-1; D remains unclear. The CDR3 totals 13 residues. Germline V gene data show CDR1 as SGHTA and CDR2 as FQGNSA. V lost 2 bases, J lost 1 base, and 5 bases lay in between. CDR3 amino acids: CASSLYRNTEAFF. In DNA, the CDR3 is TGTGCCAGCAGCTTATATCGGAACACTGAAGCTTTCTTT.

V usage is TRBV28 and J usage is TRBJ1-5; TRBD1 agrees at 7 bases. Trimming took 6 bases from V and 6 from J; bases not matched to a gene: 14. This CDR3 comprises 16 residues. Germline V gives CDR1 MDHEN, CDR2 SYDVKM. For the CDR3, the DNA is TGTGCCAGCAGGAAAGACCAGGGGGTTTCGAGTCAGCCCCAGCATTTT. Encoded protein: CASRKDQGVSSQPQHF.

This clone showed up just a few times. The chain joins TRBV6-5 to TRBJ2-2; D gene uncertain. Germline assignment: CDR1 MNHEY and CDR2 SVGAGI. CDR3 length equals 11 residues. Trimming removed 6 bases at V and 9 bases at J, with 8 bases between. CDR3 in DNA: TGTGCCAGCAGCCCTATTTGGGAGCTGTTTTTT. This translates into CASSPIWELFF.

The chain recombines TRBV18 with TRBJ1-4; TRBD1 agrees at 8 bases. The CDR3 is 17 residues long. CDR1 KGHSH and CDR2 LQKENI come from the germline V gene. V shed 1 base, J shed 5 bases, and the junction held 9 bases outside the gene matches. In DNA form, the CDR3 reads TGTGCCAGCTCACCACGCGAGACAGGGGTCATAAATGAAAAACTGTTTTTT. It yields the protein CASSPRETGVINEKLFF. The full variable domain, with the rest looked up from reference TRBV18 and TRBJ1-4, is NAGVMQNPRHLVRRRGQEARLRCSPMKGHSHVYWYRQLPEEGLKFMVYLQKENIIDESGMPKERFSAEFPKEGPSILRIQQVVRGDSAAYFCASSPRETGVINEKLFFGSGTQLSVL.

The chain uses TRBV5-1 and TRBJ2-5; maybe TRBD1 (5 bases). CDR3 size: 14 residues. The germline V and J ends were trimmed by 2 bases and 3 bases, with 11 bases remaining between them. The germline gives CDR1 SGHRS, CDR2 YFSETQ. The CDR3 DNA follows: TGCGCCAGCAGCTTTGGGGCTACAGAAGAGACCCAGTACTTC. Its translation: CASSFGATEETQYF.

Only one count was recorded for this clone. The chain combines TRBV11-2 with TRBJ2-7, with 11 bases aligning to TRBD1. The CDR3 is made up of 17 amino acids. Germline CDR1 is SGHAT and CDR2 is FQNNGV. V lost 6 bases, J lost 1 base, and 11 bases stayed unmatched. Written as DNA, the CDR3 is TGTGCCAGCAGTCTCGACGGGACAGGGGGGAAGTCCTACGAGCAGTACTTC. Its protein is CASSLDGTGGKSYEQYF.

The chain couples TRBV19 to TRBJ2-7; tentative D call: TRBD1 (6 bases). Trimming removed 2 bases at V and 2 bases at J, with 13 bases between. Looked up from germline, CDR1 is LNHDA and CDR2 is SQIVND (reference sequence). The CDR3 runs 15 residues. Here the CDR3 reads CASSIIGRGTYEQYF. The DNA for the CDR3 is TGTGCCAGTAGTATAATCGGCAGGGGAACCTACGAGCAGTACTTC.

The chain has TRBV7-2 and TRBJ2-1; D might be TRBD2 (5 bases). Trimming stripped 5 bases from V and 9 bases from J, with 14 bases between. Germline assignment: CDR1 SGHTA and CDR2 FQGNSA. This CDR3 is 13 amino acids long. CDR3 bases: TGTGCCAGCAGCACCCGACGGGAAGGTGAGCAGTTCTTC. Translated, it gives CASSTRREGEQFF.

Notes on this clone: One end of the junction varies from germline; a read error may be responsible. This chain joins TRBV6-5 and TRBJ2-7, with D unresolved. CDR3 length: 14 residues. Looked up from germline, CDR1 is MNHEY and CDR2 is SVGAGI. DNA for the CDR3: TGTGCCAGCAGTTACTCGAGACTCCACTACGGGCAGTACTTC. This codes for CASSYSRLHYGQYF.

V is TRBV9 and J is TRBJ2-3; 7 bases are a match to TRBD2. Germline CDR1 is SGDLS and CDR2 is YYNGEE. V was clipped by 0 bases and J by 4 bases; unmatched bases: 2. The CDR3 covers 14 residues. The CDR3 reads CASSVELASDTQYF. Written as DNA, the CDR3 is TGTGCCAGCAGCGTAGAACTAGCGTCAGATACGCAGTATTTT.

The CDR3 reads CSVAGTGGTDTQYF. The CDR3 nucleotides read TGCAGCGTCGCCGGGACAGGGGGCACAGATACGCAGTATTTT. This chain links TRBV29-1 with TRBJ2-3; 10 nucleotides line up with TRBD1. V shed 6 bases, J shed 1 base, and the junction held 4 bases outside the gene matches. Germline V gene sequence: CDR1 SQVTM, CDR2 ANQGSEA. CDR3 length: 14 residues.

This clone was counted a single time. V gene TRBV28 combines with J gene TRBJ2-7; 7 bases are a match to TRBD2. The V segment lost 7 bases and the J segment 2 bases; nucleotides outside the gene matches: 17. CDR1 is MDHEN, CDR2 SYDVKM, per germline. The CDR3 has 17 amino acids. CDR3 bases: TGTGCCAGCACGGGGGGATACTATGAAAGGAGGGCCTACGAGCAGTACTTC. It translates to CASTGGYYERRAYEQYF. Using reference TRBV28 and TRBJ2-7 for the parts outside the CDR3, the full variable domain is DVKVTQSSRYLVKRTGEKVFLECVQDMDHENMFWYRQDPGLGLRLIYFSYDVKMKEKGDIPEGYSVSREKKERFSLILESASTNQTSMYLCASTGGYYERRAYEQYFGPGTRLTVT.

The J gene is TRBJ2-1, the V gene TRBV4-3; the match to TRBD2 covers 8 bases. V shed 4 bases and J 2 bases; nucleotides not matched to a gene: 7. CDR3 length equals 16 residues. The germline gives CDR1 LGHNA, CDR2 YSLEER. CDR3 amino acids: CASSRGTSGTYNEQFF. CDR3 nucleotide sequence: TGCGCCAGCAGCCGAGGAACTAGCGGAACCTACAATGAGCAGTTCTTC.

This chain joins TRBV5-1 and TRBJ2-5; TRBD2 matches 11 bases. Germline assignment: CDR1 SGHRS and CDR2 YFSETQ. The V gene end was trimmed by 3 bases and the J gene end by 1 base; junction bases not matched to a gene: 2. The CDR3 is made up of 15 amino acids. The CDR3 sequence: CASSSGTSGQETQYF. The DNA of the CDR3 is TGCGCCAGCAGCTCCGGGACTAGCGGCCAAGAGACCCAGTACTTC.

CDR3 DNA sequence: TGTGCCAGCAGTTTACGCAGCGGAAGCTCCTACAATGAGCAGTTCTTC. Its translation: CASSLRSGSSYNEQFF. This chain joins TRBV27 and TRBJ2-1; a possible D gene is TRBD2 (5 bases). The CDR3 covers 16 residues. Trimming removed 2 bases from V and 0 bases from J, with 11 bases in between. Germline V gives CDR1 MNHEY, CDR2 SMNVEV (reference sequence).

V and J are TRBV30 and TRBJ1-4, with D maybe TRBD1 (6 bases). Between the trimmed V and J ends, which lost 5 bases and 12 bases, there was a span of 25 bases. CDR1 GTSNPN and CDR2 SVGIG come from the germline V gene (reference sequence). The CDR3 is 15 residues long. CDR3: CAWVRTAAYNGELFF. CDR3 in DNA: TGTGCCTGGGTTAGGACAGCAGCTTACAATGGAGAACTGTTTTTT. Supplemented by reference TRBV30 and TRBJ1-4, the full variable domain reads SQTIHQWPATLVQPVGSPLSLECTVEGTSNPNLYWYRQAAGRGLQLLFYSVGIGQISSEVPQNLSASRPQDRQFILSSKKLLLSDSGFYLCAWVRTAAYNGELFFGSGTQLSVL.

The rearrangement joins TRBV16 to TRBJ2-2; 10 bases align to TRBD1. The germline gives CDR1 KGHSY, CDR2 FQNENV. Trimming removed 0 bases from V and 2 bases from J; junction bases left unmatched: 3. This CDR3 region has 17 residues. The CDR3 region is CASSQSTGGPNTGELFF. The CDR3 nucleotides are TGTGCCAGCAGCCAATCGACAGGGGGCCCCAACACCGGGGAGCTGTTTTTT.

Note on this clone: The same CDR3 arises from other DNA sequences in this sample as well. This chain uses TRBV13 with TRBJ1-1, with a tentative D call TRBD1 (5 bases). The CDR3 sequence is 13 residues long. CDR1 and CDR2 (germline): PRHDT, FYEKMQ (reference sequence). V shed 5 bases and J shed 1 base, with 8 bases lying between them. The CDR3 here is CASSGGGNTEAFF. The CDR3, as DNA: TGTGCCAGCAGCGGGGGGGGGAACACTGAAGCTTTCTTT. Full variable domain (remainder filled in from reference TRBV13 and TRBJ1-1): AAGVIQSPRHLIKEKRETATLKCYPIPRHDTVYWYQQGPGQDPQFLISFYEKMQSDKGSIPDRFSAQQFSDYHSELNMSSLELGDSALYFCASSGGGNTEAFFGQGTRLTVV.

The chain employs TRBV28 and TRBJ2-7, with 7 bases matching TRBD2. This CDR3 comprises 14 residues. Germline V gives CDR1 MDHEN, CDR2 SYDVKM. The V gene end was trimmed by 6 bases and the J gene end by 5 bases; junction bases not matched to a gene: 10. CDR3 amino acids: CASRNPGGEDEQYF. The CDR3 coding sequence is TGTGCCAGCAGGAACCCGGGGGGAGAGGACGAGCAGTACTTC.

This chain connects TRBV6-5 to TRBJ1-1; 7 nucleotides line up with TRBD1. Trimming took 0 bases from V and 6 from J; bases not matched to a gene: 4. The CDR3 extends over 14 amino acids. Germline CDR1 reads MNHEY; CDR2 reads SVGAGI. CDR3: CASSYSNQGAEAFF. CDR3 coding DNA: TGTGCCAGCAGTTACTCGAACCAGGGGGCTGAAGCTTTCTTT.

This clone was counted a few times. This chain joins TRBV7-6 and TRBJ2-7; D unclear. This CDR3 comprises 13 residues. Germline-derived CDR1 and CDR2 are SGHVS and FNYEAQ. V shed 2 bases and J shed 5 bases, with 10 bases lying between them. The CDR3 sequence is CASSLFISHEQYF. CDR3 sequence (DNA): TGTGCCAGCAGCTTATTTATATCCCACGAGCAGTACTTC.

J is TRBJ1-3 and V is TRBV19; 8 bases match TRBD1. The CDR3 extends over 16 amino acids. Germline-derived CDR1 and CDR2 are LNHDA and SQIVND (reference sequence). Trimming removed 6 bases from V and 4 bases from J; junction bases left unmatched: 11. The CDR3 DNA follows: TGTGCCAGTAGCCCCGGTGACAGGGGAACGGGAAACACCATATATTTT. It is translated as CASSPGDRGTGNTIYF.

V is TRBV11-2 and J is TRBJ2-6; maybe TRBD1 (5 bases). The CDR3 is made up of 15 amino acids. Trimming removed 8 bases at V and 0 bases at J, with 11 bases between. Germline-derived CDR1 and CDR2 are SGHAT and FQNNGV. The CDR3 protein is CASADRSSGANVLTF. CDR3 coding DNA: TGTGCCAGCGCAGACAGAAGCTCTGGGGCCAACGTCCTGACTTTC.

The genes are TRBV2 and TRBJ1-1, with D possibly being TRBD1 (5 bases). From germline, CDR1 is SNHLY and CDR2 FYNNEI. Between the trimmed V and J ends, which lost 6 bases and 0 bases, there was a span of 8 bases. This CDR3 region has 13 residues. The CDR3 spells CASRLRVNTEAFF. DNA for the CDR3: TGTGCCAGCAGACTCAGGGTGAACACTGAAGCTTTCTTT.

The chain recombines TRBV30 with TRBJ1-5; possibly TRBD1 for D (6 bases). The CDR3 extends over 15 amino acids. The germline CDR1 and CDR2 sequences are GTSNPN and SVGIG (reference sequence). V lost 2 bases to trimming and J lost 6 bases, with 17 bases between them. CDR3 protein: CAWSPPRGWGQPQHF. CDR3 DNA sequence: TGTGCCTGGAGTCCGCCCAGGGGTTGGGGTCAGCCCCAGCATTTT.